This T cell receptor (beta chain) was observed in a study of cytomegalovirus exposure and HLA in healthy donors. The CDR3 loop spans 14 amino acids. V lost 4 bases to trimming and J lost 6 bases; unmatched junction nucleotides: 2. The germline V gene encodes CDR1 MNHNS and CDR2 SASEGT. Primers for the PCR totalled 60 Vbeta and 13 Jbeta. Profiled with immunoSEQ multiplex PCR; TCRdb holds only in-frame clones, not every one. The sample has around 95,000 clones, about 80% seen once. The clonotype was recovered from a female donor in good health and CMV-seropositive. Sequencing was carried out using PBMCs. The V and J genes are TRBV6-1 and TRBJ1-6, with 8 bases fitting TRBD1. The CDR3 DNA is TGTGCCAGCAGTGTGGACAGGGCTAATTCACCCCTCCACTTT. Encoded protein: CASSVDRANSPLHF.